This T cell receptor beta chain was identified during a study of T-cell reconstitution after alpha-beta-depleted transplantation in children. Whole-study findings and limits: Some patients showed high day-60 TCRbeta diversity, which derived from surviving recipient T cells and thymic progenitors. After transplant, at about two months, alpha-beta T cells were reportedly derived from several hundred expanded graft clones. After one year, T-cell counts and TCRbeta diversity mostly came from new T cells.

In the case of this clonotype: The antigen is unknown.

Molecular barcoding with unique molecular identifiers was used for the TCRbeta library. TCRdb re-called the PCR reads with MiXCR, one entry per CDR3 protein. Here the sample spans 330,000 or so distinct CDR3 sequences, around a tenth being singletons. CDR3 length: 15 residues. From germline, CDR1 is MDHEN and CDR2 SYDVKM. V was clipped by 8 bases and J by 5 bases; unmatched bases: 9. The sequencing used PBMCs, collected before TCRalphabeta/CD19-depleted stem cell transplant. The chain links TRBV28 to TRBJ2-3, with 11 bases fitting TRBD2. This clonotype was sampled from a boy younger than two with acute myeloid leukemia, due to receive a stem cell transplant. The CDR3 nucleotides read TGTGCCAGCGCCAATAGCGGGAGGGCCGGAGATACGCAGTATTTT. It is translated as CASANSGRAGDTQYF. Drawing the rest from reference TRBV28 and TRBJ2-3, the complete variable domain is DVKVTQSSRYLVKRTGEKVFLECVQDMDHENMFWYRQDPGLGLRLIYFSYDVKMKEKGDIPEGYSVSREKKERFSLILESASTNQTSMYLCASANSGRAGDTQYFGPGTRLTVL.